Here is one TCR beta chain with its context. Its antigen is unidentified. From its re-call of the 5' RACE reads, TCRdb lists each CDR3 protein once, without DNA. The listing contains around 100,000 distinct CDR3 sequences. The germline CDR1 and CDR2 sequences are SGDLS and YYNGEE. The length of the CDR3 is 14 residues. This specimen belongs to a study of T cells expressing NK-cell markers. In the study overall: The sequencing cohort of eight donors included seven HCMV-seropositive individuals and one seronegative individual. The study, taken as a whole, reports: No clear determination of HCMV specificity was made for expanded NKG2C+ T cell clones.

Sequencing was carried out using blood T cells: a sorted CD56 or NKG2C T cell subset, CD4+ or CD8+ T cells, or bulk PBMC T cells (not recorded which). The chain carries TRBV9 and TRBJ1-1. This clonotype was sampled from a woman aged 18 to 75 in good health. CDR3 amino acids: CASSVFSAGTEAFF.